These T cell receptor beta chains were read from a single sample in a study of blood T cell repertoires in COVID-19. The method was immunoSEQ multiplex PCR; TCRdb's version includes in-frame clones alone and lacks a portion of them. Of more than 300,000 clones detected, approximately 91% appear once; the ten largest clones hold about 4%. Sequences were obtained from PBMCs or T cells enriched from blood (not recorded which). The receptors derive from a woman in her thirties who had been exposed to COVID-19. Each CDR3 is given with its conserved first and last residue.

V,length,CDR3
TRBV3-1/TRBV3-2,16,CASSQDGNRVDQPQHF
TRBV21-1,12,CASTADNYGYTF
TRBV14,17,CASSQLGLSSGANVLTF
TRBV5-6,14,CASSLTGGESPLHF
TRBV2,14,CASRGTVRYYGYTF
TRBV5-1,16,CASQRDSLNGGYGYTF
TRBV2,13,CASSVQDVYGYTF
TRBV6-1,16,CASSEYSGGRTDTQYF
TRBV5-1,11,CASSLAGEQFF
TRBV5-1,15,CASSLALGGSYGYTF
TRBV5-1,13,CASGNTGNYGYTF
TRBV5-4,14,CASSLTGAPHIQYF
TRBV10-3,13,CAISEPPGEKLFF
TRBV4-1,19,CASSQEIGGLGSSSYEQYF
TRBV18,16,CASSRTTATSNQPQHF
TRBV30,13,CAWSGTGLAGYTF
TRBV4-1,16,CASSQPGTGGRDEQFF
TRBV20-1,11,CSARTMETQYF
TRBV7-7,13,CASSLSLVGEQFF
TRBV3-1/TRBV3-2,13,CASSPGEAGEQYF
TRBV6-2/TRBV6-3,14,CASSSTRNTGELFF
TRBV5-1,14,CASSLSRGNTEAFF
TRBV7-9,14,CASKRAGSNEKLFF
TRBV6-5,12,CALGGGFQPQHF
TRBV13,14,CASSLGGGSYGYTF
TRBV6-5,14,CASTAGVRIITQHF
TRBV6-5,12,CASSPQGHEQYF
TRBV5-5,13,CASSLGGWSPLHF
TRBV19,15,CASSSGGVATDTQYF
TRBV25-1,15,CASSSFVGLAYEQYF
TRBV24-1,13,CATSVGVDTEAFF
TRBV7-2,14,CASSPQAYGNTIYF
TRBV11-2,15,CASSYPTGFGETQYF
TRBV7-9,14,CAGGQGGYNSPLHF
TRBV16,12,CASSPGIYEQYF
TRBV29-1,15,CSVISRDRGPNEQYF
TRBV16,13,CASSQSQGGDINF
TRBV2,13,CASSVSRPYEQYF
TRBV4-1,16,CASSPSPTGTNEKLFF
TRBV5-1,14,CASSRVGLQYEQYF
TRBV6-2/TRBV6-3,15,CASSNRDRSSYEQYF
TRBV10-3,13,CAITGGLDSPLHF
TRBV5-1,14,CASSLGQGPNEQYF
TRBV7-9,11,CASSLGLEAFF
TRBV29-1,13,CSVEGGPRVGYTF
TRBV19,13,CASSGQGNYGYTF
TRBV27,14,CASSKTRLAGEQFF